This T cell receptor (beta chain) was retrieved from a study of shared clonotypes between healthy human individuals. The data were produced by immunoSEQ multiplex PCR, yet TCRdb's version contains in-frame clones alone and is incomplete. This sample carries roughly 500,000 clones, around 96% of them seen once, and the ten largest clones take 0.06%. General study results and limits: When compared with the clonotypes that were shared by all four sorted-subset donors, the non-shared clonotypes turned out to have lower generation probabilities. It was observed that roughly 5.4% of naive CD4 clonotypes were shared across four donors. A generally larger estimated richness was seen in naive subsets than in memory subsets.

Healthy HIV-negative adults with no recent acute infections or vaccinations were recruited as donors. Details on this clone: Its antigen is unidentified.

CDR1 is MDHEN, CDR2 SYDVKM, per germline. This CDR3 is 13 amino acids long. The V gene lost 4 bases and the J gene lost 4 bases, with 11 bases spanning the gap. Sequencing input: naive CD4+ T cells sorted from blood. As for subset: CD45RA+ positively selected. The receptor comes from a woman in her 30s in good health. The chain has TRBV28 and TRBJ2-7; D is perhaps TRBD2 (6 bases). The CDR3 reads CASSSGAWYEQYF. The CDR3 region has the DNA TGTGCCAGCAGTTCGGGAGCATGGTACGAGCAGTACTTC.